This passage covers 19 T cell receptor beta chains from one sample sequenced in a study of graft-versus-host responses after intestinal transplantation. Their antigens are not known. This table comes from immunoSEQ multiplex PCR, and its TCRdb copy is limited to in-frame clones, with some not included. The sample consists of nearly 90,000 clones, under 85% of them appearing once. This material consisted of unstimulated CD8+ T cells sorted from spleen or lymph node cells, taken before intestinal transplant. Receptor source: a human donor who received an intestinal transplant.

This clone was counted between two and nine times. This chain joins TRBV6-5 and TRBJ1-5; D is possibly TRBD1 (6 bases). From germline, CDR1 is MNHEY and CDR2 SVGAGI. The CDR3 consists of 15 residues. Deletions cut 0 bases from V and 6 bases from J, with 12 bases between. The CDR3 protein is CASSYSYRVGQPQHF. CDR3 DNA sequence: TGTGCCAGCAGTTACTCGTACAGGGTGGGTCAGCCCCAGCATTTT.

This chain uses TRBV6-6 with TRBJ1-6; no firm D call. Germline values: CDR1 MNHNY, CDR2 SVGAGI (reference sequence). V lost 6 bases, J lost 5 bases, and 8 bases lay in between. The CDR3 extends over 13 amino acids. Here the CDR3 reads CASSLTNNSPLHF. CDR3 DNA: TGTGCCAGCAGCTTAACGAATAATTCACCCCTCCACTTT.

This clone was counted a single time. The V and J genes are TRBV7-8 and TRBJ1-6; D ambiguous. The CDR3 contains 13 residues. V lost 0 bases, J lost 8 bases, and 5 bases lay in between. Germline V gives CDR1 SGHVS, CDR2 FQNEAQ. Here the CDR3 reads CASSLATDSPLHF. In DNA, the CDR3 is TGTGCCAGCAGCTTAGCCACAGATTCACCCCTCCACTTT.

The chain recombines TRBV27 with TRBJ2-3, with D hard to call. The ends were cut back, 3 bases at V and 6 bases at J, with 13 bases in the middle. Germline assignment: CDR1 MNHEY and CDR2 SMNVEV (reference sequence). The CDR3 is made up of 14 amino acids. The CDR3 sequence is CASSLQVVSDTQYF. As DNA, the CDR3 is TGTGCCAGCAGTTTGCAAGTAGTTTCCGATACGCAGTATTTT.

The genes are TRBV30 and TRBJ1-1; D unclear. The germline CDR1 and CDR2 sequences are GTSNPN and SVGIG (reference sequence). The CDR3 spans 15 residues. V gave up 2 bases and J gave up 1 base, with 14 bases separating them. CDR3 residues: CAWSSQAGPNTEAFF. The CDR3 bases are TGTGCCTGGAGTTCTCAGGCAGGACCGAACACTGAAGCTTTCTTT.

J is TRBJ2-3 and V is TRBV28, with no clear D. This CDR3 region has 14 residues. Germline V lookup: CDR1 MDHEN, CDR2 SYDVKM. Trimming shortened V by 6 bases and J by 0 bases, and 10 bases separated the two germline ends. This CDR3 is CASSPTLSTDTQYF. As DNA, the CDR3 is TGTGCCAGCAGCCCGACCCTTAGCACAGATACGCAGTATTTT.

The chain employs TRBV4-3 and TRBJ2-1; the D is unclear. The V gene's germline CDR1 is LGHNA and CDR2 YSLEER. V was clipped by 5 bases and J by 0 bases, with 8 bases between them. The CDR3 has 14 amino acids. The CDR3 protein is CASSWLASYNEQFF. In DNA form, the CDR3 reads TGCGCCAGCAGCTGGCTCGCCTCCTACAATGAGCAGTTCTTC.

The chain recombines TRBV27 with TRBJ2-7, with unresolved D. The CDR3 runs to 13 residues. V gave up 3 bases and J gave up 3 bases, with 9 bases separating them. Germline V gene sequence: CDR1 MNHEY, CDR2 SMNVEV (reference sequence). The CDR3 sequence: CASSFSHYYEQYF. The CDR3 DNA sequence: TGTGCCAGCAGTTTTAGTCACTACTACGAGCAGTACTTC.

This chain joins TRBV5-4 and TRBJ2-3, with 15 bases matching TRBD2. CDR1 is SGHNT and CDR2 is YYREEE in the germline V gene (reference sequence). The CDR3 loop spans 17 amino acids. V shed 3 bases, J shed 2 bases, and the junction held 4 bases outside the gene matches. CDR3 protein: CASSSGTSGGFTDTQYF. In nucleotides, the CDR3 is TGTGCCAGCAGCTCAGGGACTAGCGGGGGGTTCACAGATACGCAGTATTTT. Complete variable domain (other parts from reference TRBV5-4 and TRBJ2-3): ETGVTQSPTHLIKTRGQQVTLRCSSQSGHNTVSWYQQALGQGPQFIFQYYREEENGRGNFPPRFSGLQFPNYSSELNVNALELDDSALYLCASSSGTSGGFTDTQYFGPGTRLTVL.

A word on this clone: This CDR3 is also generated by other DNA sequences in the sample. The chain links TRBV5-1 to TRBJ1-3; D remains ambiguous. The V and J ends lost 4 bases and 0 bases respectively, with 8 bases between them. The CDR3 totals 14 residues. In germline, CDR1 is SGHRS, CDR2 YFSETQ. The CDR3 DNA follows: TGCGCCAGCAGCCTAACCAGCTCTGGAAACACCATATATTTT. It translates to CASSLTSSGNTIYF.

In this sample, this clone turned up once. Here the CDR3 reads CASSLKGRGLRNTEAFF. In DNA form, the CDR3 reads TGCGCCAGCAGCTTAAAGGGCAGGGGGCTGAGGAACACTGAAGCTTTCTTT. The chain carries TRBV5-1 and TRBJ1-1; 8 nucleotides line up with TRBD1. V was pared by 2 bases and J by 1 base, with 10 bases of the junction left unmatched. Germline CDR1 reads SGHRS; CDR2 reads YFSETQ. The CDR3 is 17 amino acids.

This sequence joins TRBV9 and TRBJ2-1; 7 bases line up with TRBD1. Germline loops: CDR1 SGDLS, CDR2 YYNGEE. The V gene end was trimmed by 4 bases and the J gene end by 3 bases; junction bases not matched to a gene: 7. This CDR3 has 15 residues. In DNA form, the CDR3 reads TGTGCCAGCAGCCTCGGGACAGAAAACTACAATGAGCAGTTCTTC. The encoded protein is CASSLGTENYNEQFF.

Turning to this clone: The same CDR3 is also encoded by other DNA sequences in this sample. The rearrangement joins TRBV6-5 to TRBJ2-1; a weak D match, TRBD2 (5 bases). Trimming shortened V by 2 bases and J by 1 base, and 6 bases separated the two germline ends. CDR1 and CDR2 (germline): MNHEY, SVGAGI. The CDR3 runs to 14 residues. The CDR3 region is CASSYGGSYNEQFF. DNA of the CDR3: TGTGCCAGCAGTTACGGCGGGTCCTACAATGAGCAGTTCTTC.

In its sample, this clone was seen a few times. This chain joins TRBV6-5 and TRBJ2-5; D is possibly TRBD2 (6 bases). The CDR3 spans 13 residues. V was pared by 5 bases and J by 5 bases, with 12 bases between. Germline V gene data show CDR1 as MNHEY and CDR2 as SVGAGI. In DNA form, the CDR3 reads TGTGCCAGCAGTCCCGGGACTCAGGAGACCCAGTACTTC. Amino acids: CASSPGTQETQYF.

The genes are TRBV11-3 and TRBJ1-1; D unclear. The V end was cut by 1 base, the J end by 6 bases, with 9 bases between. Germline CDR1 SGHNT, CDR2 YENEEA. CDR3 length: 13 residues. CDR3 loop: CASSLGGGSEAFF. DNA of the CDR3: TGTGCCAGCAGCTTAGGAGGTGGTTCTGAAGCTTTCTTT.

The chain combines TRBV4-1 with TRBJ2-2, with D hard to call. V lost 4 bases to trimming and J lost 4 bases, with 16 bases between them. This CDR3 has 16 residues. Germline lookup yields CDR1 MGHRA and CDR2 YSYEKL. CDR3 in amino acids: CASSPLWRWFTGELFF. In DNA, the CDR3 is TGCGCCAGCAGCCCCCTTTGGAGATGGTTCACCGGGGAGCTGTTTTTT.

This clone was detected once. CDR3 amino acids: CASSPGQGNYGYTF. The CDR3 region has the DNA TGCGCCAGCAGCCCTGGACAGGGTAACTATGGCTACACCTTC. The gene calls are TRBV4-1 and TRBJ1-2; 8 bases map to TRBD1. V lost 4 bases, J lost 1 base, and 2 bases stayed unmatched. CDR1 MGHRA and CDR2 YSYEKL come from the germline V gene. The length of the CDR3 is 14 residues.

The V call is TRBV10-3, the J call TRBJ2-7; 7 bases line up with TRBD2. V lost 6 bases, J lost 3 bases, and 14 bases stayed unmatched. The CDR3 has 16 residues. Germline V lookup: CDR1 ENHRY, CDR2 SYGVKD. As DNA, the CDR3 is TGTGCCATCAGGACTTGGGGCGGGAGTTCAATCTACGAGCAGTACTTC. Translated, it gives CAIRTWGGSSIYEQYF.

This sequence joins TRBV10-3 and TRBJ2-7; the D is unclear. Germline V gives CDR1 ENHRY, CDR2 SYGVKD. The CDR3 is 15 residues long. V was trimmed by 8 bases and J by 3 bases, leaving 20 bases between them. The CDR3 loop reads CAISPRHYYLYEQYF. Here the CDR3 DNA reads TGTGCCATCTCCCCCCGACATTACTACCTCTACGAGCAGTACTTC.